The 29 T cell receptor beta chains listed next were all sequenced from one sample in a study of T cell responses to AZD1222 COVID-19 vaccine. TCRdb's table, derived via immunoSEQ multiplex PCR, lists solely in-frame clones and lacks some. The repertoire holds 130,000 or so clones, 85% to 95% seen once, with over 1.5% in the top ten. The sample here was peripheral blood, taken on day 0 of AZD1222 vaccination. The receptors here all came from an adult in good health.

The V gene is TRBV15, the J gene TRBJ1-5, with D uncertain. This CDR3 has 14 amino acids. Deletions cut 8 bases from V and 3 bases from J, with 14 bases between. CDR1 and CDR2 from the germline V gene are LNHNV and YYDKDF (reference sequence). This chain's CDR3 is CATRGGRSNQPQHF. In DNA form, the CDR3 reads TGTGCCACCCGAGGAGGGAGGTCCAATCAGCCCCAGCATTTT.

J is TRBJ1-5 and V is TRBV27, with unresolved D. V lost 0 bases, J lost 7 bases, and 10 bases lay in between. Germline V lookup: CDR1 MNHEY, CDR2 SMNVEV (reference sequence). The CDR3 spans 14 residues. The CDR3 sequence is CASSLSGGGQPQHF. CDR3 nucleotide sequence: TGTGCCAGCAGTTTATCTGGCGGTGGGCAGCCCCAGCATTTT.

Notes on this clone: Other nucleotide sequences from this sample produce the same CDR3. The V gene is TRBV18, the J gene TRBJ1-1; TRBD1 might be the D (6 bases). In germline, CDR1 is KGHSH, CDR2 LQKENI. CDR3 length: 13 residues. Trimming shortened V by 3 bases and J by 1 base, and 6 bases separated the two germline ends. The CDR3 spells CASSPGQNTEAFF. The CDR3 region has the DNA TGTGCCAGCTCACCGGGACAGAACACTGAAGCTTTCTTT. Supplemented by reference TRBV18 and TRBJ1-1, the full variable domain reads NAGVMQNPRHLVRRRGQEARLRCSPMKGHSHVYWYRQLPEEGLKFMVYLQKENIIDESGMPKERFSAEFPKEGPSILRIQQVVRGDSAAYFCASSPGQNTEAFFGQGTRLTVV.

This rearrangement joins TRBV5-6 to TRBJ1-3; 8 nucleotides line up with TRBD1. This CDR3 spans 14 amino acids. Trimming cost V 3 bases and J 3 bases; bases outside gene matches: 2. Germline V gives CDR1 SGHDT, CDR2 YYEEEE. The CDR3 loop is CASSWGTGGNTIYF. The CDR3 coding sequence is TGTGCCAGCAGCTGGGGGACAGGTGGAAACACCATATATTTT.

This chain uses TRBV11-3 with TRBJ2-2; 15 positions match TRBD2. Losses at the gene ends were 5 bases for V and 5 bases for J; bases not matched to a gene: 3. This CDR3 spans 16 amino acids. CDR1 and CDR2 (germline): SGHNT, YENEEA. The DNA of the CDR3 is TGTGCCAGCAGCGGGGGACTAGCGGGAGGTACCGGGGAGCTGTTTTTT. Translation: CASSGGLAGGTGELFF.

CDR3: CASSHRQGGETEAFF. The CDR3 bases are TGTGCCAGCAGCCACCGACAGGGGGGCGAGACTGAAGCTTTCTTT. The chain recombines TRBV3-1 (or the pseudogene TRBV3-2) with TRBJ1-1, with 9 bases lining up with TRBD1. The V and J ends lost 3 bases and 5 bases, in that order; junction bases with no gene match: 7. Germline values: CDR1 LGHDT, CDR2 YNNKEL (reference sequence). The CDR3 covers 15 residues.

J is TRBJ2-1 and V is TRBV10-1, with 7 bases lining up with TRBD1. V lost 6 bases, J lost 0 bases, and 11 bases stayed unmatched. The CDR3 spans 17 residues. Germline CDR1 is WNHNN and CDR2 is SYGVQD (reference sequence). This chain's CDR3 is CASSSSSTGSSYNEQFF. Written as DNA, the CDR3 is TGCGCCAGCAGCTCGAGCTCGACAGGGAGCTCCTACAATGAGCAGTTCTTC.

The chain uses TRBV10-1 and TRBJ2-1, with 7 bases lining up with TRBD2. Per the germline V gene, CDR1 is WNHNN and CDR2 is SYGVQD (reference sequence). The V segment lost 0 bases and the J segment 7 bases; nucleotides outside the gene matches: 3. This CDR3 region has 14 residues. The CDR3 is CASSESAAGNEQFF. The CDR3 DNA follows: TGCGCCAGCAGTGAGTCAGCAGCGGGGAATGAGCAGTTCTTC.

The chain's CDR3 is CASSLKGLNQPQHF. CDR3 DNA sequence: TGTGCCAGCTCACTAAAGGGCCTTAATCAGCCCCAGCATTTT. The rearrangement links TRBV18 to TRBJ1-5; D is undetermined. The CDR3 consists of 14 residues. Trimming took off 4 bases at V and 4 bases at J, with 11 bases between the two ends. CDR1 is KGHSH and CDR2 is LQKENI in the germline V gene.

V and J are TRBV5-1 and TRBJ2-7; D gene uncertain. The CDR3 runs 13 residues. CDR1 is SGHRS, CDR2 YFSETQ, per germline. V lost 0 bases to trimming and J lost 3 bases, with 7 bases between them. CDR3 DNA sequence: TGCGCCAGCAGCTTGGATGTGAACTACGAGCAGTACTTC. Its translation is CASSLDVNYEQYF.

The rearrangement uses TRBV4-3 and TRBJ1-2, with D maybe TRBD1 (5 bases). Germline-derived CDR1 and CDR2 are LGHNA and YSLEER. The CDR3 consists of 13 residues. Trimming removed 1 base at V and 10 bases at J, with 13 bases between. The CDR3 DNA sequence: TGCGCCAGCAGCCAAGTCTGGGACTATACCTACACCTTC. The encoded protein is CASSQVWDYTYTF.

The CDR3 nucleotides read TGTGCCAGCAGCTTAAGCGCGGGGGGGCAGGAGACCCAGTACTTC. Its translation: CASSLSAGGQETQYF. The rearrangement joins TRBV7-9 to TRBJ2-5; 9 bases fit TRBD2. With V trimmed by 2 bases and J by 5 bases, 6 bases remained unmatched. The CDR3 consists of 15 residues. Germline V gene lookup returns CDR1 SEHNR and CDR2 FQNEAQ (reference sequence).

The chain combines TRBV11-1 with TRBJ2-5; the D is unclear. The CDR3 runs to 14 residues. Germline V lookup: CDR1 SGHAT, CDR2 FQDESV (reference sequence). Trimming pared 5 bases from V and 6 bases from J, leaving 16 bases between. CDR3 coding DNA: TGTGCCAGCAGCACTTATGAGTCCCGGAAGACCCAGTACTTC. This codes for CASSTYESRKTQYF.

This clone was observed a few times. The rearrangement links TRBV10-3 to TRBJ1-1; a weak D match, TRBD1 (6 bases). Per germline, CDR1 ENHRY and CDR2 SYGVKD. Trimming took off 2 bases at V and 4 bases at J, with 11 bases between the two ends. The CDR3 sequence is 14 residues long. DNA of the CDR3: TGTGCCATCAGTGAGACGGGGGCGGGCACTGAAGCTTTCTTT. It codes for CAISETGAGTEAFF.

This chain uses TRBV4-1 with TRBJ1-2; the D gene is possibly TRBD1 (6 bases). The CDR3 spans 16 residues. CDR1 and CDR2 from the germline V gene are MGHRA and YSYEKL. Trimming removed 1 base from V and 6 bases from J, with 18 bases in between. The DNA for the CDR3 is TGCGCCAGCAGCCAAGGCGCGGGATTGGGGGCTGATGGCTACACCTTC. Translated, it gives CASSQGAGLGADGYTF.

V and J are TRBV12-3 or TRBV12-4 and TRBJ2-1, with TRBD2 matching 10 bases. The CDR3 length is 13 residues. Trimming removed 10 bases from V and 9 bases from J; junction bases left unmatched: 9. The chain's CDR3 is CATTSGDRREQFF. CDR3 nucleotide sequence: TGTGCCACCACTAGCGGGGATAGGCGTGAGCAGTTCTTC.

This chain links TRBV10-3 with TRBJ1-6, with a possible D match to TRBD1 (5 bases). V was trimmed by 4 bases and J by 0 bases, leaving 16 bases between them. The length of the CDR3 is 18 residues. Germline V lookup: CDR1 ENHRY, CDR2 SYGVKD. The DNA for the CDR3 is TGTGCCATCAGTGTAGGGACGGTCCGGAGCTCCTATAATTCACCCCTCCACTTT. This sequence encodes CAISVGTVRSSYNSPLHF.

This chain uses TRBV3-1 (or the pseudogene TRBV3-2) with TRBJ2-3; TRBD2 matches at 7 bases. This CDR3 has 15 residues. V lost 4 bases to trimming and J lost 3 bases; unmatched junction nucleotides: 7. Per the germline V gene, CDR1 is LGHDT and CDR2 is YNNKEL (reference sequence). The CDR3 spells CASSPVGLKTDTQYF. The CDR3 nucleotides read TGTGCCAGCAGCCCCGTGGGACTAAAAACAGATACGCAGTATTTT.

This sequence joins TRBV3-1 (or the pseudogene TRBV3-2) and TRBJ1-3; the D is unclear. The V gene lost 0 bases and the J gene lost 8 bases, with 14 bases spanning the gap. The length of the CDR3 is 15 residues. Germline CDR1 is LGHDT and CDR2 is YNNKEL (reference sequence). The CDR3 is CASSQERVGVHTIYF. Here the CDR3 DNA reads TGTGCCAGCAGCCAAGAAAGGGTTGGCGTCCACACCATATATTTT.

The J gene is TRBJ2-3, the V gene TRBV7-9; TRBD2 aligns across 12 bases. Germline CDR1 SEHNR, CDR2 FQNEAQ (reference sequence). There are 17 residues in the CDR3. The junction had 6 bases not matched to a gene; V was cut back by 4 bases and J by 1 base. The CDR3 is CASSSSGRAGGTDTQYF. The CDR3 region has the DNA TGTGCCAGCAGCTCTAGCGGGAGGGCCGGCGGCACAGATACGCAGTATTTT.

The chain employs TRBV5-4 and TRBJ1-2; 7 bases agree with TRBD1. The trim removed 4 bases at V and 6 bases at J, leaving 12 bases unmatched. The CDR3 loop spans 15 amino acids. CDR1 SGHNT and CDR2 YYREEE come from the germline V gene (reference sequence). The CDR3 nucleotides read TGTGCCAGCAGCCCAGGGGGGGGCGAGCTTCATGGCTACACCTTC. It encodes CASSPGGGELHGYTF.

The chain has TRBV6-5 and TRBJ2-1; D is unresolved. This CDR3 spans 12 amino acids. Germline V gene lookup returns CDR1 MNHEY and CDR2 SVGAGI. Trimming pared 7 bases from V and 2 bases from J, leaving 6 bases between. For the CDR3, the DNA is TGTGCCAGCACCCCAGCCTACAATGAGCAGTTCTTC. It specifies CASTPAYNEQFF.

The CDR3, as DNA: TGCGCCAGCAGCTTGGGTTCTAGCGGCTATCAATACAATGAGCAGTTCTTC. Residues: CASSLGSSGYQYNEQFF. The genes are TRBV5-1 and TRBJ2-1; the match to TRBD2 covers 7 bases. J lost 4 bases, V lost 0 bases, and 10 bases had no gene match. Looked up from germline, CDR1 is SGHRS and CDR2 is YFSETQ. This CDR3 comprises 17 residues.

Points on this clone: Other DNA sequences in this specimen translate into the identical CDR3. This chain uses TRBV6-5 with TRBJ1-6; no reliable D call. The V gene lost 0 bases and the J gene lost 7 bases, with 4 bases spanning the gap. CDR1 and CDR2 from the germline V gene are MNHEY and SVGAGI. There are 13 residues in the CDR3. The CDR3 here is CASSYSGNSPLHF. DNA for the CDR3: TGTGCCAGCAGTTACTCGGGGAATTCACCCCTCCACTTT.

Turning to this clone: The germline gene is not matched at one end of the junction; a read error may be the cause. The J gene is TRBJ2-2, the V gene TRBV3-1 (or the pseudogene TRBV3-2); 8 bases are a match to TRBD2. The CDR3 covers 15 residues. The germline V gene has CDR1 LGHDT and CDR2 YNNKEL (reference sequence). The DNA for the CDR3 is TGTGCCAGCAGCGTAGCGGGATTGAACACTGGGGAGCTGTTTTTT. Translating it yields CASSVAGLNTGELFF.

V and J are TRBV7-9 and TRBJ2-5; TRBD1 is a possible D gene (7 bases). With 5 bases removed from V and 1 base from J, the gap between germline ends came to 14 bases. CDR1 and CDR2 from the germline V gene are SEHNR and FQNEAQ (reference sequence). The CDR3 is 15 amino acids. The CDR3 loop reads CASSANRGLQETQYF. In DNA, the CDR3 is TGTGCCAGCAGCGCCAACAGGGGACTCCAAGAGACCCAGTACTTC.

This clone was picked up a small number of times. The V gene is TRBV19, the J gene TRBJ2-5; TRBD2 agrees at 7 bases. Trimming cost V 7 bases and J 5 bases; bases outside gene matches: 10. In germline, CDR1 is LNHDA, CDR2 SQIVND (reference sequence). The CDR3 extends over 14 amino acids. The CDR3, as DNA: TGTGCCAGTACCGGGGGAGGGAAGGGGGAGACCCAGTACTTC. It yields the protein CASTGGGKGETQYF.

The chain has TRBV18 and TRBJ2-1, with TRBD2 matching 7 bases. The CDR3 has 17 residues. Germline CDR1 KGHSH, CDR2 LQKENI. The V gene end was trimmed by 0 bases and the J gene end by 1 base; junction bases not matched to a gene: 6. CDR3 in amino acids: CASSPPGGRNSYNEQFF. CDR3 nucleotides: TGTGCCAGCTCACCACCTGGCGGGAGAAATTCCTACAATGAGCAGTTCTTC.

The CDR3 loop is CASTRTSNYGYTF. The CDR3, as DNA: TGTGCCAGCACCCGGACCTCTAACTATGGCTACACCTTC. The chain employs TRBV6-5 and TRBJ1-2; D remains ambiguous. Trimming removed 7 bases from V and 0 bases from J, with 9 bases in between. Germline V lookup: CDR1 MNHEY, CDR2 SVGAGI. This CDR3 contains 13 residues.